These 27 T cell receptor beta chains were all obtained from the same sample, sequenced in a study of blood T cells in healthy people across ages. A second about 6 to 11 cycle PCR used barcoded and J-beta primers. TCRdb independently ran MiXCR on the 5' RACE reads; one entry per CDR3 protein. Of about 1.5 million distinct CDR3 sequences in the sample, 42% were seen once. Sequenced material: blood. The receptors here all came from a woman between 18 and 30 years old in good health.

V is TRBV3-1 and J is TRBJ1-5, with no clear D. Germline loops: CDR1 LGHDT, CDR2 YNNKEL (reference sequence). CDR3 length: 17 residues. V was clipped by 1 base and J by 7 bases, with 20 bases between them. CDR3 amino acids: CASSQGIRSGLKQPQHF. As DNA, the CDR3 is TGTGCCAGCAGCCAAGGGATTCGAAGTGGCCTTAAGCAGCCCCAGCATTTT.

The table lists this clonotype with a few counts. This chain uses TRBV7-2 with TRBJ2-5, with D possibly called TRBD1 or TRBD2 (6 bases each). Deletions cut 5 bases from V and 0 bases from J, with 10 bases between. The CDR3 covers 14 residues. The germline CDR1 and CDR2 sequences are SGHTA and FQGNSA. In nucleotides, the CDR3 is TGTGCCAGCAGCCGGAGGGGGGACCAAGAGACCCAGTACTTC. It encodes CASSRRGDQETQYF.

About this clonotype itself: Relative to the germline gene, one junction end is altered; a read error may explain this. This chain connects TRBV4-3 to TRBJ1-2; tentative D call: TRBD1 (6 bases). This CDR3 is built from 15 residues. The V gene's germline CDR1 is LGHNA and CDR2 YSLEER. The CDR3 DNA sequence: TGCGCCAGCAGCCCCCTTTCTGGGGGCTTCTATGACTACACCTTC. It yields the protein CASSPLSGGFYDYTF.

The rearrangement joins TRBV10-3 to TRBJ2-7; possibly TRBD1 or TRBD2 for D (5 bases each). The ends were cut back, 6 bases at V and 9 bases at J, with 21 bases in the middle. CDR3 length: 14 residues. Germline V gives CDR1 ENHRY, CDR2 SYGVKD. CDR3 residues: CAIRSGTELFGQYF. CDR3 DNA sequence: TGTGCCATCAGGTCCGGGACCGAACTTTTCGGGCAGTACTTC.

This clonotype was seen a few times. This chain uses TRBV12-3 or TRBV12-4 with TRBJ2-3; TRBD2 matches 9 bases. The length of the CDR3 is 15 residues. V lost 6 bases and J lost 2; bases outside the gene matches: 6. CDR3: CASSLSGGYTDTQYF. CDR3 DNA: TGTGCCAGCAGCCTTAGCGGGGGCTACACAGATACGCAGTATTTT.

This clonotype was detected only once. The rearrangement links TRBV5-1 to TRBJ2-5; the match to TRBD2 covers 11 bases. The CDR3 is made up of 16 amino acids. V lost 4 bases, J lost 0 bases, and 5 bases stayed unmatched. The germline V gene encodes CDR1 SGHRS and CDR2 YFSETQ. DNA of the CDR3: TGCGCCAGCAGCCCCCGACTAGCGGGGTACCAAGAGACCCAGTACTTC. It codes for CASSPRLAGYQETQYF. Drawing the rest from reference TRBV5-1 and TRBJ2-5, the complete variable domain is KAGVTQTPRYLIKTRGQQVTLSCSPISGHRSVSWYQQTPGQGLQFLFEYFSETQRNKGNFPGRFSGRQFSNSRSEMNVSTLELGDSALYLCASSPRLAGYQETQYFGPGTRLLVL.

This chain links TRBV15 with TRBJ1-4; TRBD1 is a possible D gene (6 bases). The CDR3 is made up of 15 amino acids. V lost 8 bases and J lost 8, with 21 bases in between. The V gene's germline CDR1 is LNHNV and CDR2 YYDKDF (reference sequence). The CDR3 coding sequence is TGTGCCACCCCAACGACAGGAACCCTCATAGAAAAACTGTTTTTT. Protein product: CATPTTGTLIEKLFF.

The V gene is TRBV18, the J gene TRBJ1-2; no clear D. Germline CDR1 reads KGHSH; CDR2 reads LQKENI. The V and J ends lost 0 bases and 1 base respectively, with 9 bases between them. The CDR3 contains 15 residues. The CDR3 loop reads CASSPPDVYNYGYTF. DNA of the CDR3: TGTGCCAGCTCACCACCGGACGTATATAACTATGGCTACACCTTC.

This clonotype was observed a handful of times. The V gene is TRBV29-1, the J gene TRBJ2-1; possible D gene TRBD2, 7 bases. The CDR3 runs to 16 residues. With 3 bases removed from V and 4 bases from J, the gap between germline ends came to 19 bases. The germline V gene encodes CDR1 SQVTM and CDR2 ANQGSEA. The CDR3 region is CSVEGAAGERYNEQFF. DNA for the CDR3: TGCAGCGTTGAGGGGGCCGCGGGAGAAAGATACAATGAGCAGTTCTTC.

As DNA, the CDR3 is TGCGCCAGCAGCCAAGTCTGGGAGACAGGGGGCATATACGAGCAGTACTTC. Its translation: CASSQVWETGGIYEQYF. V is TRBV4-3 and J is TRBJ2-7; 10 positions match TRBD1. This CDR3 is built from 17 residues. Germline trimming cut 1 base from V and 4 bases from J; bases unmatched to any gene: 10. Germline CDR1 and CDR2: LGHNA and YSLEER.

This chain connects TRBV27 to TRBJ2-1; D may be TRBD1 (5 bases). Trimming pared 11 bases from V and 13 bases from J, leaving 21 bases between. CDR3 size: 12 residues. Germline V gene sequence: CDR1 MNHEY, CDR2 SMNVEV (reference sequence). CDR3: CAGWTNSGLQFF. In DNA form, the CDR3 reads TGTGCCGGCTGGACAAACTCCGGATTACAGTTCTTC.

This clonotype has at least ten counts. CDR3 DNA: TGCGCCAGCAGCCCGAGTAGGACTGCTAATGAAAAACTGTTTTTT. This translates into CASSPSRTANEKLFF. The V gene is TRBV4-3, the J gene TRBJ1-4; D uncertain. The CDR3 covers 15 residues. V was clipped by 4 bases and J by 3 bases, with 12 bases between them. Germline values: CDR1 LGHNA, CDR2 YSLEER.

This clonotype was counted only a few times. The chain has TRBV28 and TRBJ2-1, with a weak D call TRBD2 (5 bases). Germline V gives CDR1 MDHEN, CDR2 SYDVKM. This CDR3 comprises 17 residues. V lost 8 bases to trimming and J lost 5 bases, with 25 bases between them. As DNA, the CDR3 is TGTGCCAGCCATAAACCGGGGTTGGGCCCTACACACAATGAGCAGTTCTTC. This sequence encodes CASHKPGLGPTHNEQFF.

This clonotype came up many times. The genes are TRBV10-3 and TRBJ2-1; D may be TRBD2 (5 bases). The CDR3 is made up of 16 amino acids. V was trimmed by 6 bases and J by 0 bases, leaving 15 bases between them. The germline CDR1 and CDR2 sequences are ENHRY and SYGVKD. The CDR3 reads CAISDVTGSSYNEQFF. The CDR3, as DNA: TGTGCCATCAGCGACGTGACGGGGAGCTCCTACAATGAGCAGTTCTTC.

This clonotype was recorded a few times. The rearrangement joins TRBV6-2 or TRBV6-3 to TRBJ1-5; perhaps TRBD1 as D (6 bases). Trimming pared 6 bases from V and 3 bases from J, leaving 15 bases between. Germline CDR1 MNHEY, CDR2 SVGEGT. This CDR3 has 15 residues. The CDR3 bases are TGTGCCAGCAGCCCCTGGAGGGGGAACAATCAGCCCCAGCATTTT. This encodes CASSPWRGNNQPQHF.

The CDR3 bases are TGTGCCAGCAGCCCATGGGGACTAGCGGGGGTAGAGACCCAGTACTTC. This sequence encodes CASSPWGLAGVETQYF. The V and J genes are TRBV7-8 and TRBJ2-5; 14 bases match TRBD2. The CDR3 spans 16 residues. The J segment lost 4 bases and the V segment lost 5 bases, leaving 6 bases of the junction unmatched. Germline CDR1 SGHVS, CDR2 FQNEAQ.

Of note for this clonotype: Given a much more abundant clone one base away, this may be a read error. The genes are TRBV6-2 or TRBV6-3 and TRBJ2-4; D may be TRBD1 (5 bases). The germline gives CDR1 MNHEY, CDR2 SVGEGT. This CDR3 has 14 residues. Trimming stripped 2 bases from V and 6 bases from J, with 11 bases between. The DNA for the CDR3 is TGTGCCAGCAGTTACGCGCCCCAGGGAAACATTCAGTACTTC. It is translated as CASSYAPQGNIQYF.

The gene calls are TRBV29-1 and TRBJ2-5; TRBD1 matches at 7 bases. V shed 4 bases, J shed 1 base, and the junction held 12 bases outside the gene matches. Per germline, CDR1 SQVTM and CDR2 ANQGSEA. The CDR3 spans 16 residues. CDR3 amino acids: CSVAVRRDRRQETQYF. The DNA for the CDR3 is TGCAGCGTTGCTGTTCGCCGGGACAGACGCCAAGAGACCCAGTACTTC.

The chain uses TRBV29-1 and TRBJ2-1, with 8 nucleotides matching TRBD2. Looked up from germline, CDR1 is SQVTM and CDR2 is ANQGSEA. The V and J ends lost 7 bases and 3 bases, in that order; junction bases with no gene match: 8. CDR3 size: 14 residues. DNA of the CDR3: TGCAGCGCCGTTCGGGGGGGGAGCTACAATGAGCAGTTCTTC. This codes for CSAVRGGSYNEQFF.

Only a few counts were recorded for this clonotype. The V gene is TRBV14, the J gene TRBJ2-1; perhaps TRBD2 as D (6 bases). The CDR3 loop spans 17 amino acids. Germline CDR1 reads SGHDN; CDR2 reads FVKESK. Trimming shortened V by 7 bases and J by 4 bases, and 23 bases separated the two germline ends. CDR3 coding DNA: TGTGCCAGCAAAGATCGACTAGGTGTAAGAAGATACAATGAGCAGTTCTTC. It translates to CASKDRLGVRRYNEQFF. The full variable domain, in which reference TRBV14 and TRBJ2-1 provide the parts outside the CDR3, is EAGVTQFPSHSVIEKGQTVTLRCDPISGHDNLYWYRRVMGKEIKFLLHFVKESKQDESGMPNNRFLAERTGGTYSTLKVQPAELEDSGVYFCASKDRLGVRRYNEQFFGPGTRLTVL.

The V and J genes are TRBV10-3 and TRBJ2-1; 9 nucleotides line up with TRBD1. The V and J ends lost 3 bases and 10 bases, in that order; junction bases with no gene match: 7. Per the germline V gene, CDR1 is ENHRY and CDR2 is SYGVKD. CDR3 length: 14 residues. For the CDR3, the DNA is TGTGCCATCAGTGAAGGGACAGGGTCTTACGAGCAGTTCTTC. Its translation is CAISEGTGSYEQFF.

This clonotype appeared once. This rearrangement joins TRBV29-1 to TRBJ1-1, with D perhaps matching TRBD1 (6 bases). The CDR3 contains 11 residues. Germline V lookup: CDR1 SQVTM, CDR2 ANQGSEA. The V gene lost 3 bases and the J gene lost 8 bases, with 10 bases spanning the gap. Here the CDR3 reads CSVERTEEAFF. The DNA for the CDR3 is TGCAGCGTTGAGAGGACAGAAGAAGCTTTCTTT.

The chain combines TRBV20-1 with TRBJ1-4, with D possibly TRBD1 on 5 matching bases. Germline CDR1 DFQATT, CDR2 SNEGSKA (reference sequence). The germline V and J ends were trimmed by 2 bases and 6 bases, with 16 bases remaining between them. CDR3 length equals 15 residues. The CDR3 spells CSARPLGGMDEKLFF. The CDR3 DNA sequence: TGCAGTGCTAGACCCTTGGGGGGAATGGATGAAAAACTGTTTTTT.

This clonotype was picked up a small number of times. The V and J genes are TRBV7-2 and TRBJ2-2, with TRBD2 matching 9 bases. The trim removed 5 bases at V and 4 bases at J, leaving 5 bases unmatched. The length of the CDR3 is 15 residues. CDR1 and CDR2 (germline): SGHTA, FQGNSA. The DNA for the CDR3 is TGTGCCAGCAGCCTTCCGACTAGCGGCACCGGGGAGCTGTTTTTT. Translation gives CASSLPTSGTGELFF.

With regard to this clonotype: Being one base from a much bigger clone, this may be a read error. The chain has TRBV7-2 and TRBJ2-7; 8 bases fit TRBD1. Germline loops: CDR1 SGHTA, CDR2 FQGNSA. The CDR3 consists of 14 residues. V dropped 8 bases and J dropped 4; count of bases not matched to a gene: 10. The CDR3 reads CASRYLTGGYEQYF. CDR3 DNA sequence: TGTGCCAGCCGGTATCTAACAGGGGGATACGAGCAGTACTTC. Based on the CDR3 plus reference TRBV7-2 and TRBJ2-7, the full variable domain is GAGVSQSPSNKVTEKGKDVELRCDPISGHTALYWYRQSLGQGLEFLIYFQGNSAPDKSGLPSDRFSAERTGGSVSTLTIQRTQQEDSAVYLCASRYLTGGYEQYFGPGTRLTVT.

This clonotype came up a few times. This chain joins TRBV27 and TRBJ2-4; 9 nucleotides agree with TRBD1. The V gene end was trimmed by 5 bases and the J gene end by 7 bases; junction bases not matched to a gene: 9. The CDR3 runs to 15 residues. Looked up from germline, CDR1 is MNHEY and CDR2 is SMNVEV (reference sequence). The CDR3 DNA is TGTGCCAGCAGTCCCTCCGGGACAGGGAGCAACATTCAGTACTTC. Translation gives CASSPSGTGSNIQYF.

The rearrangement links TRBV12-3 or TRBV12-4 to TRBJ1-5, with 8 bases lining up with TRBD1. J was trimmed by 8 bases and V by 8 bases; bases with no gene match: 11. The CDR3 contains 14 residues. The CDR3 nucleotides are TGTGCCAGCGGATTGGGCAGGGGGCGAAAGCCCCAGCATTTT. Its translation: CASGLGRGRKPQHF.